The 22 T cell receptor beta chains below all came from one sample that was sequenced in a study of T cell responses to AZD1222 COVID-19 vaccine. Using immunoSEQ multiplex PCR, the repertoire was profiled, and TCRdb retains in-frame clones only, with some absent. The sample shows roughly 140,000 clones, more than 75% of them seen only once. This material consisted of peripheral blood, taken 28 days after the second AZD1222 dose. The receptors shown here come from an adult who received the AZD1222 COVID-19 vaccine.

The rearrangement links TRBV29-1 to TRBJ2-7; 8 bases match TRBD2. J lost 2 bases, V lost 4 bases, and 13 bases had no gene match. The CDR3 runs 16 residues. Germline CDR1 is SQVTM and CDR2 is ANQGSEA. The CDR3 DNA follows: TGCAGCGTTGGAGGGTTAGCGGGATACAACCCCTACGAGCAGTACTTC. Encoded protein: CSVGGLAGYNPYEQYF.

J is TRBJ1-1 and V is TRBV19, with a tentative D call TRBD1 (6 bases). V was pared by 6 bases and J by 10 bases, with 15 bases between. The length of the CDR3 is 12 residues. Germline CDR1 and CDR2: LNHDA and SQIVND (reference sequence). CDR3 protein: CASSTSGAIAFF. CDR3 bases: TGTGCCAGTAGCACCTCGGGGGCTATAGCTTTCTTT.

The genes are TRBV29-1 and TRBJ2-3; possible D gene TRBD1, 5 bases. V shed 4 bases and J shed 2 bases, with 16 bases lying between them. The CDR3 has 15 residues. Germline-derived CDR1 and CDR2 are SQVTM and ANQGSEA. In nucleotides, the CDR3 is TGCAGCGTTGTTGGTATAGGGGTTCACACAGATACGCAGTATTTT. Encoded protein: CSVVGIGVHTDTQYF.

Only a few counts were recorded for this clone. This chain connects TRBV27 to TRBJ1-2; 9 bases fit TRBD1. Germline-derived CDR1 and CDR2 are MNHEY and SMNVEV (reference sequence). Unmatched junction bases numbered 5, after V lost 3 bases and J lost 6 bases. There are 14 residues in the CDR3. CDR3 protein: CASSLGQGFNGYTF. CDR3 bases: TGTGCCAGCAGTTTGGGACAGGGTTTCAATGGCTACACCTTC.

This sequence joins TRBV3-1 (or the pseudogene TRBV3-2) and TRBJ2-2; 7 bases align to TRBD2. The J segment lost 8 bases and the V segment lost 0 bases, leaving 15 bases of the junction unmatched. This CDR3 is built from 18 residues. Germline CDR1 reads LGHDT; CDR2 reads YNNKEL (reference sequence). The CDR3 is CASSQELGREKTRGELFF. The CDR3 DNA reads TGTGCCAGCAGCCAAGAGCTGGGGCGGGAGAAAACGCGGGGGGAGCTGTTTTTT.

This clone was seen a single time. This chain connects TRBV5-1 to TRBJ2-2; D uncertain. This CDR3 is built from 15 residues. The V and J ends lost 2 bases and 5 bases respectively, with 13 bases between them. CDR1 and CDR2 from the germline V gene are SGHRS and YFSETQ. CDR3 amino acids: CASSFQDPRTGELFF. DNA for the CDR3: TGCGCCAGCAGCTTTCAGGACCCGAGGACCGGGGAGCTGTTTTTT.

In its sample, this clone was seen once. CDR3 nucleotides: TGTGCCACCTCGGGTGCACTGCTACTAGGCTCAGATACGCAGTATTTT. This translates into CATSGALLLGSDTQYF. The chain carries TRBV19 and TRBJ2-3; tentatively, D is TRBD2 (5 bases). Trimming shortened V by 10 bases and J by 4 bases, and 24 bases separated the two germline ends. The CDR3 is made up of 16 amino acids. In germline, CDR1 is LNHDA, CDR2 SQIVND (reference sequence).

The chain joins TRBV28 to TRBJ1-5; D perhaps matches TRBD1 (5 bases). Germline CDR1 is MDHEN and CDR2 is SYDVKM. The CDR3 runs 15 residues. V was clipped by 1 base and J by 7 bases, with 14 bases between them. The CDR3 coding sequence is TGTGCCAGCAGTTTATCGGTAAGGGGATTGCAGCCCCAGCATTTT. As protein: CASSLSVRGLQPQHF.

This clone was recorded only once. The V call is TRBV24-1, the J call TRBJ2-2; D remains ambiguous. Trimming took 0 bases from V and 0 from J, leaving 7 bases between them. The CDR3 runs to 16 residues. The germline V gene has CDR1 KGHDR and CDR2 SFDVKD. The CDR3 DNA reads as TGTGCCACCAGTGATTTGGGGTCCACGAACACCGGGGAGCTGTTTTTT. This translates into CATSDLGSTNTGELFF.

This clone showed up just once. The CDR3 spells CASSIPETGRETQYF. The CDR3 bases are TGCGCCAGCAGCATCCCGGAGACAGGTCGGGAGACCCAGTACTTC. The chain recombines TRBV5-1 with TRBJ2-5, with D possibly matching TRBD1 (6 bases). Germline V gives CDR1 SGHRS, CDR2 YFSETQ. Between the trimmed V and J ends, which lost 4 bases and 5 bases, there was a span of 18 bases. This CDR3 is 15 amino acids long.

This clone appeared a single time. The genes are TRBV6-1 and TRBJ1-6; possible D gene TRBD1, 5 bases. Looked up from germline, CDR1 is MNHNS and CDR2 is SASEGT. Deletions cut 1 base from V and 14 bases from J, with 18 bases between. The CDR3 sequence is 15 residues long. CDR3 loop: CASSEGAGPGWSLHF. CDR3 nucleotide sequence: TGTGCCAGCAGTGAAGGCGCGGGACCCGGGTGGTCCCTCCACTTT.

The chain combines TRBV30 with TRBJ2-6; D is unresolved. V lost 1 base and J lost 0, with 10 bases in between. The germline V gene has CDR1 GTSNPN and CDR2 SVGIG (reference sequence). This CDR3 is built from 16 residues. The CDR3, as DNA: TGTGCCTGGAGTGCGAAGGACGGCTCTGGGGCCAACGTCCTGACTTTC. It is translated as CAWSAKDGSGANVLTF.

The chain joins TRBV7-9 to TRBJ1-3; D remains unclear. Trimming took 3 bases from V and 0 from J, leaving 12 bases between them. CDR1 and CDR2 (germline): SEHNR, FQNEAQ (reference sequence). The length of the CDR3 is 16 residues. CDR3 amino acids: CASSLEGSISGNTIYF. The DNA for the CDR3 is TGTGCCAGCAGCTTGGAGGGATCGATCTCTGGAAACACCATATATTTT.

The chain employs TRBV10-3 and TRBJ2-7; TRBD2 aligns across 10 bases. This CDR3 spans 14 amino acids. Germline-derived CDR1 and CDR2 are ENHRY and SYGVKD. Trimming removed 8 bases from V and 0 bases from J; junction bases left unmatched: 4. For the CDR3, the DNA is TGTGCCATCCAACGGACTAGCGGCTCCTACGAGCAGTACTTC. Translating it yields CAIQRTSGSYEQYF.

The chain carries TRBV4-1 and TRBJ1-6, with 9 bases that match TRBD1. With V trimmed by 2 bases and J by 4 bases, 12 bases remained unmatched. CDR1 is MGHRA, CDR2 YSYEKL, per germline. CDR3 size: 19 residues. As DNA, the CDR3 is TGCGCCAGCAGCCAAAGACGAGCAAGGGGGACAGGGTATAATTCACCCCTCCACTTT. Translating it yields CASSQRRARGTGYNSPLHF.

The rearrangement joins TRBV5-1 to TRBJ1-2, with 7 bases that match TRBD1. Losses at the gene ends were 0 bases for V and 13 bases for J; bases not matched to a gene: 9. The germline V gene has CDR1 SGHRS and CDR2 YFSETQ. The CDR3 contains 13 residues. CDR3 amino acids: CASSLDRGRGFTF. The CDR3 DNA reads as TGCGCCAGCAGCTTGGACAGGGGAAGGGGGTTCACCTTC.

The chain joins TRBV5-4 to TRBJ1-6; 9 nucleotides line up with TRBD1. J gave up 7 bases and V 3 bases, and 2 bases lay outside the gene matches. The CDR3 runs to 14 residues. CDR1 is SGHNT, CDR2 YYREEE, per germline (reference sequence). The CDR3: CASSSQGANSPLHF. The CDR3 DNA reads TGTGCCAGCAGCTCACAGGGGGCGAATTCACCCCTCCACTTT. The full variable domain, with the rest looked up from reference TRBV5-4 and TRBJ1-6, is ETGVTQSPTHLIKTRGQQVTLRCSSQSGHNTVSWYQQALGQGPQFIFQYYREEENGRGNFPPRFSGLQFPNYSSELNVNALELDDSALYLCASSSQGANSPLHFGNGTRLTVT.

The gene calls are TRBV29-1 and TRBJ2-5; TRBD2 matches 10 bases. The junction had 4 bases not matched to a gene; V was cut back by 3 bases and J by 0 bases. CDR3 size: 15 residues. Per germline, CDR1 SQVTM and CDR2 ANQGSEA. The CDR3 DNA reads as TGCAGCGTTGATGTAGCGGGAGGCAACCAAGAGACCCAGTACTTC. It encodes CSVDVAGGNQETQYF.

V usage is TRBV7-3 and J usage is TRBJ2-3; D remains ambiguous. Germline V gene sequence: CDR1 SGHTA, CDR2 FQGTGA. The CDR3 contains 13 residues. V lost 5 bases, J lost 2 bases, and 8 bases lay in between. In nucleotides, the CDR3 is TGTGCCAGCAGCCCCGCCCACACAGATACGCAGTATTTT. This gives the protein CASSPAHTDTQYF.

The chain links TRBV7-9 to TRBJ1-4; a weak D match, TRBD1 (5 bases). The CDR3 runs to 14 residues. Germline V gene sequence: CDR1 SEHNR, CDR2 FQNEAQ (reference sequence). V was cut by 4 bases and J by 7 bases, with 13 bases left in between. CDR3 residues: CASSSAGKFEKLFF. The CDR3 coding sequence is TGTGCCAGCAGCTCAGCAGGGAAGTTTGAAAAACTGTTTTTT.

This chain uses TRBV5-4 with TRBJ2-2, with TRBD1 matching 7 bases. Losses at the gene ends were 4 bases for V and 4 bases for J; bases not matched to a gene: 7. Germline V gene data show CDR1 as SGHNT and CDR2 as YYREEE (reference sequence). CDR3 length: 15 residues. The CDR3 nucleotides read TGTGCCAGCAGCGCATTACAGGGGACCACCGGGGAGCTGTTTTTT. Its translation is CASSALQGTTGELFF.

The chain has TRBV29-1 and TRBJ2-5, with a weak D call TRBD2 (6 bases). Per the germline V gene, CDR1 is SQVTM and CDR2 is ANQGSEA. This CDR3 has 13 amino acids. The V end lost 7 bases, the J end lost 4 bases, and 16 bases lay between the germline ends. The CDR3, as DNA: TGCAGCGCAAATAAAGGAGGGATAGAGACCCAGTACTTC. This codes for CSANKGGIETQYF.